The source of this TCR beta chain is a study of blood T cell repertoires in COVID-19. At the level of the study: Whether acute or convalescent, the COVID-19 samples came from the United States, Italy and Spain. PBMCs, B-cell-depleted T cells, or T cells were the source of the cDNA or gDNA that made up the material.

Per the study methods: Researchers report that nucleated cell counts were estimated from reference gene primer amplification. TCRdb's table, derived via immunoSEQ multiplex PCR, lists solely in-frame clones and lacks some. V and J calls and clone size come straight from that table; D and trimming were deduced from the DNA. The sample contains roughly 13,000 clones, 75% to 90% of which appear only once. Germline trimming cut 3 bases from V and 7 bases from J; bases unmatched to any gene: 4. Per the germline V gene, CDR1 is MNHEY and CDR2 is SMNVEV (reference sequence). This CDR3 has 14 amino acids. The chain couples TRBV27 to TRBJ1-4, with TRBD1 matching over 8 bases. Sequencing used peripheral blood. This TCR derives from a man older than 75 with acute or convalescent COVID-19. CDR3 sequence reads: CASSFDRGVEKLFF. CDR3 DNA sequence: TGTGCCAGCAGTTTCGACAGGGGAGTTGAAAAACTGTTTTTT.